The sample holds a few counts of the clone carrying this TCR beta chain. Antigen specificity is unknown. An end of the junction differs from the germline gene, which may be a read error. This entry comes from a study of T cells after posttransplantation cyclophosphamide. TCRdb keeps only in-frame clones here, not all; method: immunoSEQ multiplex PCR. Sampling found around 34,000 clones, none seen once. This related bone marrow graft donor gave peripheral blood on the day of marrow donation. Points from the study as a whole: After PTCy, TRB diversity resembled that of CNI/methotrexate controls.

Germline V lookup: CDR1 KGHSH, CDR2 LQKENI. The CDR3 totals 15 residues. Sequencing input: PBMCs. The chain joins TRBV18 to TRBJ1-2; 7 bases align to TRBD1. This clonotype was sampled from a man aged 50 or older in good health, CMV-negative, and a related stem cell transplant donor. CDR3 amino acids: CASSPMGTANYSYTF. CDR3 nucleotide sequence: TGTGCCAGCTCACCCATGGGGACAGCCAACTATAGCTACACCTTC.